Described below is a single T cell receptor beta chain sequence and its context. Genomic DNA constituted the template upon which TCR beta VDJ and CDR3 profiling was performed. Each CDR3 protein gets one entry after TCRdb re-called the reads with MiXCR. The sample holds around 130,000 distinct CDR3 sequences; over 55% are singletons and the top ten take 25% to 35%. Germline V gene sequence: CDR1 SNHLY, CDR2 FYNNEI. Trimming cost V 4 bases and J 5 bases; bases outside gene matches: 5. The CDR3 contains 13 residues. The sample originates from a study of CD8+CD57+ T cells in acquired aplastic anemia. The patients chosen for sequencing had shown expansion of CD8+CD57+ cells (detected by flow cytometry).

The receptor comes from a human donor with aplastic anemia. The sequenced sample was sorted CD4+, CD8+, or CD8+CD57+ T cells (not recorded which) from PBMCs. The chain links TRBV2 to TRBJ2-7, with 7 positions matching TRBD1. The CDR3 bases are TGTGCCAGCAGTGTACAGGGGCGCGACGAGCAGTACTTC. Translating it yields CASSVQGRDEQYF.